This paragraph covers one T cell receptor (beta chain) sequence. As yet, its antigen is unknown. Clones were read by immunoSEQ multiplex PCR, and TCRdb kept only the in-frame ones, dropping some. The sample lists some 22,000 clones; around 79% were seen once. These data are taken from a study of a mutant IDH1 vaccine in newly diagnosed glioma. Germline V lookup: CDR1 SNHLY, CDR2 FYNNEI. The CDR3 consists of 16 residues. With 3 bases clipped from V and 1 base from J, the junction kept 7 bases outside the gene matches. As for time point: week 11, during vaccination. The content of each vaccine dose was 300 ug of mutant IDH1 20-mer peptide, and topical imiquimod accompanied it. New WHO grade 3 or 4 astrocytomas that were IDH1-mutant and ATRX-lost had been found in donors. Whole-study results and caveats: A vaccine-induced immune response developed in roughly 93% of the patients.

Sample: PBMCs, taken from a glioma patient whose treatment included an IDH1 peptide vaccine. The sequence derives from a man in his forties with glioma. The chain employs TRBV2 and TRBJ2-3; 7 bases map to TRBD2. This CDR3 is CASSDPRESGTDTQYF. The CDR3 DNA reads TGTGCCAGCAGTGACCCGCGGGAGTCTGGCACAGATACGCAGTATTTT. The entire variable domain, with the rest obtained from reference TRBV2 and TRBJ2-3, is as follows: EPEVTQTPSHQVTQMGQEVILRCVPISNHLYFYWYRQILGQKVEFLVSFYNNEISEKSEIFDDQFSVERPDGSNFTLKIRSTKLEDSAMYFCASSDPRESGTDTQYFGPGTRLTVL.